The rows below give T cell receptor beta chains drawn from one sample of a study of T cell clonotyping in hematopoietic cell transplantation. Profiled with immunoSEQ multiplex PCR; TCRdb holds only in-frame clones, not every one. The table records fewer than 8,500 clones, about 97% of them present only once. This specimen was peripheral blood mononuclear cells, taken before stem cell transplant. The receptor set was obtained from an older man with acute myeloid leukemia. Some clones in this sample may be carry-over from other donors' samples. The CDR3 runs from the conserved cysteine through the conserved F or W. A D gene is named only where the DNA matches it firmly. Size tells how often a clone was seen (once, few, many) or the class of an expanded clone, and some rows leave it out.

clone_size: once; j_call: TRBJ1-5; v_call: TRBV6-6; d_call: .; cdr3_aa: CASSEDGTNRPQHF; cdr3_nt: TGTGCCAGCAGCGAGGACGGTACCAATCGACCCCAGCATTTT
clone_size: .; j_call: TRBJ1-1; v_call: TRBV2; d_call: .; cdr3_aa: CANEWDTEAFF; cdr3_nt: TGTGCCAACGAGTGGGACACTGAAGCTTTCTTT
clone_size: .; j_call: TRBJ1-2; v_call: TRBV9; d_call: .; cdr3_aa: CASSAQTGLSYGYTF; cdr3_nt: TGTGCCAGCAGCGCCCAAACAGGGTTAAGCTATGGCTACACCTTC
clone_size: .; j_call: TRBJ1-1; v_call: TRBV5-1; d_call: .; cdr3_aa: CASRGNTEAFF; cdr3_nt: TGCGCCAGCAGAGGGAACACTGAAGCTTTCTTT
clone_size: .; j_call: TRBJ1-5; v_call: TRBV6-6; d_call: .; cdr3_aa: CASSFKGASNQPQHF; cdr3_nt: TGTGCCAGCAGTTTCAAAGGGGCTAGCAATCAGCCCCAGCATTTT
clone_size: few; j_call: TRBJ2-2; v_call: TRBV11-3; d_call: .; cdr3_aa: CASSPLGVVNTGELFF; cdr3_nt: TGTGCCAGCAGCCCGCTGGGGGTCGTGAACACCGGGGAGCTGTTTTTT
clone_size: .; j_call: TRBJ1-3; v_call: TRBV28; d_call: .; cdr3_aa: CASSPPLRGNTIYF; cdr3_nt: TGTGCCAGCAGTCCTCCCCTCCGTGGAAACACCATATATTTT
clone_size: .; j_call: TRBJ1-2; v_call: TRBV4-2; d_call: .; cdr3_aa: CASSQETPGGYTF; cdr3_nt: TGTGCCAGCAGCCAAGAAACCCCGGGGGGCTACACCTTC
clone_size: .; j_call: TRBJ2-2; v_call: TRBV5-1; d_call: TRBD1; cdr3_aa: CASSSTGAGGTGELFF; cdr3_nt: TGCGCCAGCAGCTCGACAGGGGCGGGTGGCACCGGGGAGCTGTTTTTT
clone_size: .; j_call: TRBJ1-2; v_call: TRBV5-1; d_call: .; cdr3_aa: CASSLASGADGYTF; cdr3_nt: TGCGCCAGCAGCTTGGCCTCAGGGGCAGATGGCTACACCTTC
clone_size: .; j_call: TRBJ1-1; v_call: TRBV28; d_call: .; cdr3_aa: CASSPRGLNTEAFF; cdr3_nt: TGTGCCAGCAGTCCTCGGGGATTGAACACTGAAGCTTTCTTT
clone_size: .; j_call: TRBJ2-7; v_call: TRBV4-3; d_call: .; cdr3_aa: CASSFAPGPIYEQYF; cdr3_nt: TGCGCCAGCAGCTTTGCACCGGGACCCATCTACGAGCAGTACTTC
clone_size: once; j_call: TRBJ1-5; v_call: TRBV19; d_call: .; cdr3_aa: CASSGPGGNQPQHF; cdr3_nt: TGTGCCAGTAGTGGCCCAGGGGGCAATCAGCCCCAGCATTTT
clone_size: .; j_call: TRBJ1-4; v_call: TRBV5-8; d_call: TRBD1; cdr3_aa: CASSFLGQGGEKLFF; cdr3_nt: TGTGCCAGCAGCTTTTTGGGACAGGGCGGTGAAAAACTGTTTTTT
clone_size: .; j_call: TRBJ2-2; v_call: TRBV28; d_call: TRBD2; cdr3_aa: CATWGAGSMTGELFF; cdr3_nt: TGTGCCACCTGGGGAGCGGGGAGCATGACCGGGGAGCTGTTTTTT
clone_size: .; j_call: TRBJ2-7; v_call: TRBV2; d_call: TRBD1; cdr3_aa: CASSPDREGQYF; cdr3_nt: TGTGCCAGCAGCCCCGACAGGGAAGGGCAGTACTTC
clone_size: .; j_call: TRBJ2-5; v_call: TRBV2; d_call: .; cdr3_aa: CASSPDGTWGETQYF; cdr3_nt: TGTGCCAGCAGCCCAGATGGGACCTGGGGGGAGACCCAGTACTTC
clone_size: once; j_call: TRBJ1-2; v_call: TRBV6-5; d_call: .; cdr3_aa: CASSYSGRTNYGYTF; cdr3_nt: TGTGCCAGCAGTTACTCGGGCAGGACTAACTATGGCTACACCTTC
clone_size: .; j_call: TRBJ2-1; v_call: TRBV4-1; d_call: TRBD2; cdr3_aa: CASSQEGLAGGTGYNEQFF; cdr3_nt: TGCGCCAGCAGCCAAGAAGGACTAGCGGGTGGTACGGGCTACAATGAGCAGTTCTTC
clone_size: .; j_call: TRBJ2-7; v_call: TRBV10-3; d_call: TRBD1; cdr3_aa: CAISESTGGKFYEQYF; cdr3_nt: TGTGCCATCAGTGAGTCGACAGGGGGTAAGTTCTACGAGCAGTACTTC
clone_size: .; j_call: TRBJ1-2; v_call: TRBV10-3; d_call: .; cdr3_aa: CAISESSDYGYTF; cdr3_nt: TGTGCCATCAGTGAGTCCTCTGACTATGGCTACACCTTC
clone_size: .; j_call: TRBJ1-2; v_call: TRBV6-1; d_call: .; cdr3_aa: CASSEVSSDPAPYTF; cdr3_nt: TGTGCCAGCAGTGAAGTGTCGTCGGATCCTGCACCCTACACCTTC
clone_size: .; j_call: TRBJ1-1; v_call: TRBV30; d_call: .; cdr3_aa: CAWTRTPNTEAFF; cdr3_nt: TGTGCCTGGACCAGGACACCTAACACTGAAGCTTTCTTT
clone_size: .; j_call: TRBJ1-1; v_call: TRBV5-6; d_call: TRBD1; cdr3_aa: CASSRTGSSTEAFF; cdr3_nt: TGTGCCAGCAGCCGGACAGGATCGAGCACTGAAGCTTTCTTT
clone_size: .; j_call: TRBJ2-2; v_call: TRBV7-2; d_call: .; cdr3_aa: CASSFRLTNTGELFF; cdr3_nt: TGTGCCAGCAGCTTTAGATTGACGAACACCGGGGAGCTGTTTTTT
clone_size: once; j_call: TRBJ2-7; v_call: TRBV5-1; d_call: .; cdr3_aa: CASSNIDEQYF; cdr3_nt: TGCGCCAGCAGTAATATCGACGAGCAGTACTTC
clone_size: once; j_call: TRBJ1-2; v_call: TRBV5-8; d_call: .; cdr3_aa: CASSFSAYGYTF; cdr3_nt: TGTGCCAGCAGCTTTTCCGCTTATGGCTACACCTTC
clone_size: .; j_call: TRBJ1-4; v_call: TRBV5-6; d_call: TRBD1; cdr3_aa: CASSTGTGGPNEKLFF; cdr3_nt: TGTGCCAGCAGCACCGGGACAGGGGGCCCTAATGAAAAACTGTTTTTT
clone_size: .; j_call: TRBJ1-6; v_call: TRBV19; d_call: TRBD1; cdr3_aa: CASSPARTGNSPLHF; cdr3_nt: TGTGCCAGTAGTCCCGCAAGGACAGGGAATTCACCCCTCCACTTT
clone_size: .; j_call: TRBJ1-6; v_call: TRBV7-2; d_call: .; cdr3_aa: CASSYSTGFNNSPLHF; cdr3_nt: TGTGCCAGCAGCTACAGCACAGGCTTTAATAATTCACCCCTCCACTTT
clone_size: .; j_call: TRBJ1-3; v_call: TRBV5-1; d_call: .; cdr3_aa: CASSLGVTASGNTIYF; cdr3_nt: TGCGCCAGCAGCTTGGGCGTGACAGCCTCTGGAAACACCATATATTTT
clone_size: once; j_call: TRBJ2-1; v_call: TRBV28; d_call: TRBD2; cdr3_aa: CASSLSSGGAYNEQFF; cdr3_nt: TGTGCCAGCAGTTTATCTAGCGGGGGAGCATACAATGAGCAGTTCTTC
clone_size: .; j_call: TRBJ1-1; v_call: TRBV30; d_call: .; cdr3_aa: CACLNRADTEAFF; cdr3_nt: TGTGCCTGCTTAAACAGGGCTGACACTGAAGCTTTCTTT
clone_size: once; j_call: TRBJ2-1; v_call: TRBV5-1; d_call: .; cdr3_aa: CASLAGVGYNEQFF; cdr3_nt: TGCGCCAGCCTAGCAGGGGTAGGCTACAATGAGCAGTTCTTC
clone_size: .; j_call: TRBJ1-1; v_call: TRBV5-1; d_call: .; cdr3_aa: CASSSGPVTEAFF; cdr3_nt: TGCGCCAGCAGCTCGGGCCCCGTCACTGAAGCTTTCTTT
clone_size: .; j_call: TRBJ2-7; v_call: TRBV28; d_call: TRBD1; cdr3_aa: CASSSPDRAHEQYF; cdr3_nt: TGTGCCAGCAGTTCCCCGGACAGGGCTCACGAGCAGTACTTC
clone_size: .; j_call: TRBJ1-2; v_call: TRBV5-4; d_call: TRBD1; cdr3_aa: CASGPLGTGANYGYTF; cdr3_nt: TGTGCCAGCGGCCCTTTAGGGACAGGGGCGAACTATGGCTACACCTTC